These 4 T cell receptor beta chains came from one sample sequenced in a study of T cell responses to AZD1222 COVID-19 vaccine. Clones were sequenced by immunoSEQ multiplex PCR, and TCRdb holds only the in-frame ones, with some missing. The table has under 150,000 clones, 92% seen once. The sample in question was peripheral blood, obtained 28 days after the second AZD1222 dose. Receptors originate from an adult who received the AZD1222 COVID-19 vaccine.

This rearrangement joins TRBV5-6 to TRBJ1-1; the match to TRBD1 covers 7 bases. The ends lost 2 bases at V and 2 bases at J; junction bases unmatched: 9. The CDR3 contains 16 residues. The germline V gene has CDR1 SGHDT and CDR2 YYEEEE. Here the CDR3 DNA reads TGTGCCAGCAGCTTCATAAGGGGGCGTTTTAACACTGAAGCTTTCTTT. Its protein product is CASSFIRGRFNTEAFF.

V usage is TRBV5-8 and J usage is TRBJ2-3, with D possibly matching TRBD2 (6 bases). The CDR3 extends over 13 amino acids. Germline CDR1 reads SGHTS; CDR2 reads YDEGEE. Trimming removed 3 bases from V and 6 bases from J, with 11 bases in between. The CDR3 loop is CASSWGTADTQYF. CDR3 DNA: TGTGCCAGCAGCTGGGGGACTGCCGATACGCAGTATTTT.

V gene TRBV7-2 combines with J gene TRBJ2-4, with D tentatively TRBD1 (6 bases). Germline CDR1 is SGHTA and CDR2 is FQGNSA. The CDR3 has 14 residues. Trimming took off 6 bases at V and 9 bases at J, with 18 bases between the two ends. The CDR3 nucleotides read TGTGCCAGCAGACTCCAGGGGTCTCAAGGCATTCAGTACTTC. Its protein is CASRLQGSQGIQYF.

The chain has TRBV7-2 and TRBJ2-1; 8 bases map to TRBD2. This CDR3 contains 14 residues. V lost 4 bases to trimming and J lost 4 bases; unmatched junction nucleotides: 3. CDR1 SGHTA and CDR2 FQGNSA come from the germline V gene. CDR3 protein: CASSWTSPYNEQFF. In nucleotides, the CDR3 is TGTGCCAGCAGCTGGACTAGCCCATACAATGAGCAGTTCTTC.